Below are 8 T cell receptor beta chains sequenced from a single sample in a study of shared clonotypes between healthy human individuals. Method: immunoSEQ multiplex PCR; TCRdb's copy keeps in-frame clones and lacks some. The sample lists about 2.4 million clones; 93% were seen once. Sequences were obtained from naive CD4+ T cells from PBMCs. Subset meaning: CD45RA+ positively selected. All receptors derive from a young man in good health. Some clones in this sample may be carry-over from other donors' samples.

The chain joins TRBV5-4 to TRBJ2-1; 8 bases match TRBD1. From germline, CDR1 is SGHNT and CDR2 YYREEE (reference sequence). V was pared by 3 bases and J by 9 bases, with 11 bases of the junction left unmatched. This CDR3 region has 15 residues. The CDR3, as DNA: TGTGCCAGCAGCTCGGGACAGGCCATTTTTATTGAGCAGTTCTTC. This encodes CASSSGQAIFIEQFF.

The rearrangement links TRBV5-4 to TRBJ2-5; D perhaps matches TRBD2 (6 bases). V was shortened by 2 bases and J by 5 bases, with 22 bases between the two germline ends. The CDR3 spans 17 residues. Germline-derived CDR1 and CDR2 are SGHNT and YYREEE (reference sequence). CDR3 region: CASSLALRGGRDETQYF. The CDR3 DNA reads as TGTGCCAGCAGCTTAGCCCTGCGTGGGGGGAGAGACGAGACCCAGTACTTC. Combining the CDR3 with reference TRBV5-4 and TRBJ2-5 gives the whole variable domain ETGVTQSPTHLIKTRGQQVTLRCSSQSGHNTVSWYQQALGQGPQFIFQYYREEENGRGNFPPRFSGLQFPNYSSELNVNALELDDSALYLCASSLALRGGRDETQYFGPGTRLLVL.

The genes are TRBV6-6 and TRBJ2-2; TRBD1 is a possible D gene (6 bases). Trimming took off 7 bases at V and 1 base at J, with 13 bases between the two ends. This CDR3 is 15 amino acids long. Germline values: CDR1 MNHNY, CDR2 SVGAGI (reference sequence). CDR3 in amino acids: CASTKPRGNTGELFF. For the CDR3, the DNA is TGTGCCAGCACCAAACCCAGGGGGAACACCGGGGAGCTGTTTTTT.

The rearrangement uses TRBV4-1 and TRBJ1-2; D is unresolved. CDR1 is MGHRA and CDR2 is YSYEKL in the germline V gene. The CDR3 length is 12 residues. Trimming shortened V by 4 bases and J by 2 bases, and 5 bases separated the two germline ends. The CDR3 sequence is CASSLLNYGYTF. The CDR3, as DNA: TGCGCCAGCAGCCTATTAAACTATGGCTACACCTTC.

For this clone: The sample contains more than one DNA sequence encoding this CDR3. This chain uses TRBV29-1 with TRBJ2-3, with D tentatively TRBD2 (7 bases). The germline V gene has CDR1 SQVTM and CDR2 ANQGSEA. V dropped 4 bases and J dropped 3 bases, with 11 bases sitting between them. The CDR3 loop spans 13 amino acids. CDR3 protein: CSVGGRGTDTQYF. The CDR3 DNA sequence: TGCAGCGTTGGGGGGAGGGGGACAGATACGCAGTATTTT.

The rearrangement joins TRBV2 to TRBJ2-7; tentative D call: TRBD1 (6 bases). Germline lookup yields CDR1 SNHLY and CDR2 FYNNEI. V was clipped by 6 bases and J by 0 bases, with 12 bases between them. CDR3 length equals 14 residues. This CDR3 is CASSPQGPSYEQYF. In DNA, the CDR3 is TGTGCCAGCAGCCCCCAGGGGCCCTCCTACGAGCAGTACTTC.

This chain uses TRBV9 with TRBJ1-2; D is undetermined. There are 14 residues in the CDR3. V gave up 3 bases and J gave up 0 bases, with 9 bases separating them. Germline CDR1 is SGDLS and CDR2 is YYNGEE. The CDR3: CASSEDVSNYGYTF. The DNA of the CDR3 is TGTGCCAGCAGCGAGGACGTCTCTAACTATGGCTACACCTTC. The full variable domain, completed using reference TRBV9 and TRBJ1-2, is DSGVTQTPKHLITATGQRVTLRCSPRSGDLSVYWYQQSLDQGLQFLIQYYNGEERAKGNILERFSAQQFPDLHSELNLSSLELGDSALYFCASSEDVSNYGYTFGSGTRLTVV.

The rearrangement joins TRBV5-4 to TRBJ2-2, with D possibly matching TRBD2 (6 bases). This CDR3 is built from 15 residues. CDR1 and CDR2 (germline): SGHNT, YYREEE (reference sequence). Trimming took 2 bases from V and 2 from J, leaving 10 bases between them. CDR3 sequence (DNA): TGTGCCAGCAGCTTAGGCGGGACTAACACCGGGGAGCTGTTTTTT. Translation gives CASSLGGTNTGELFF.